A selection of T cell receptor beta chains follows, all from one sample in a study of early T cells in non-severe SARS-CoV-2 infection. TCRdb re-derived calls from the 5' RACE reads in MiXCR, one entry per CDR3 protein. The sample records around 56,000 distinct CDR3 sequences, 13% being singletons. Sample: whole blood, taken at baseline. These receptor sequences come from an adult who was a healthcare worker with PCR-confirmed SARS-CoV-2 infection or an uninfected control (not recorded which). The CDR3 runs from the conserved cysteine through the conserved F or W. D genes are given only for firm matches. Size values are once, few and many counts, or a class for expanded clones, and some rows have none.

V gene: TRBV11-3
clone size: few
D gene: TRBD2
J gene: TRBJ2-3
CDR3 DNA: TGTGCCAGCAGCCCTGGGGGGGGACCCACAGATACGCAGTATTTT
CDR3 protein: CASSPGGGPTDTQYF

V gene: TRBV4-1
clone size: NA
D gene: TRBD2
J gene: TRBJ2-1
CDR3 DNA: TGCGCCAGCAAGTCGGGGGGGCCTGGAAATGAGCAGTTCTTC
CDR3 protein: CASKSGGPGNEQFF

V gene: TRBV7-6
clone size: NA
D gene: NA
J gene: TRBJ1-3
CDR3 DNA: TGTGCCAGCAGCCAGGAGCCAGGGCCGGGAAACACCATATATTTT
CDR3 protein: CASSQEPGPGNTIYF

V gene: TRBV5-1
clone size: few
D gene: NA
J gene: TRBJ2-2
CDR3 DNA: TGCGCCAGCAGGCTTTACTCGGGCACCGGGGAGCTGTTTTTT
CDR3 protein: CASRLYSGTGELFF

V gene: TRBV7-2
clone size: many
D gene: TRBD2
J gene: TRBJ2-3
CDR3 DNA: TGTGCCAGCAGTTTCCCGGGACTAGGAACAGATACGCAGTATTTT
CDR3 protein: CASSFPGLGTDTQYF

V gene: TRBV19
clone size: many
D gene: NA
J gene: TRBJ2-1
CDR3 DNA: TGTGCCAGTACCAGTCCAGGAGTTCAGTACAATGAGCAGTTCTTC
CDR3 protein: CASTSPGVQYNEQFF

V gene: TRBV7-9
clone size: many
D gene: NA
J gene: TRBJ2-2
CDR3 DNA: TGTGCCAGCAGCTCTTACCGTACGGGACACTCCTCTAGACCCGGGGAGCTGTTTTTT
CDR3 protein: CASSSYRTGHSSRPGELFF

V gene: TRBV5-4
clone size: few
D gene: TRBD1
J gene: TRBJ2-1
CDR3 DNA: TGTGCCAGCAGCGCGACAGGGGGAATCTACAATGAGCAGTTCTTC
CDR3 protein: CASSATGGIYNEQFF

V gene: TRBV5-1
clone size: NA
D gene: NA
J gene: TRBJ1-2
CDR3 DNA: TGCGCCAGCAGCCCCGGGACCCCTTTATTTGGCTACACCTTC
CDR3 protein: CASSPGTPLFGYTF

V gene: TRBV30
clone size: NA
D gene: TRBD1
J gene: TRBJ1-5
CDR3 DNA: TGTGCCTGGAGTCGCGGACAGGGGAACAATCAGCCCCAGCATTTT
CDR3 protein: CAWSRGQGNNQPQHF

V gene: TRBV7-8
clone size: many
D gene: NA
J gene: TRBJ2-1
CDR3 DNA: TGTGCCAGCAGCCCGAAGAAGAACAAATACAATGAGCAGTTCTTC
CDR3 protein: CASSPKKNKYNEQFF

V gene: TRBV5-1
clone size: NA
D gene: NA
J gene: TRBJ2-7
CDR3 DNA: TGCGCCAGCAGCACCCCAGGGGCTGAAGAGCAGTACTTC
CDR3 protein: CASSTPGAEEQYF

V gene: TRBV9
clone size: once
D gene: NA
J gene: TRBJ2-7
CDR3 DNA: TGTGCCAGCAGCGAGGACGGCGCTCGGCAGTACTTC
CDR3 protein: CASSEDGARQYF

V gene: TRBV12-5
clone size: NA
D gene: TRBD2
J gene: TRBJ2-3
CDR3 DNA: TGTGCTAGTGGAGCTAGCGGGAGTTGGACAGATACGCAGTATTTT
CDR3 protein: CASGASGSWTDTQYF

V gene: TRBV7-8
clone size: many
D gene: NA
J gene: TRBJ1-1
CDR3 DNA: TGTGCCACCCAGGACATCGAGAACACTGAAGCTTTCTTT
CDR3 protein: CATQDIENTEAFF

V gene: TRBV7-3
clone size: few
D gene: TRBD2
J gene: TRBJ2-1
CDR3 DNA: TGTGCCAGCAGCTTACCGGGACTAGCGGGGTCTTACAATGAGCAGTTCTTC
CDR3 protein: CASSLPGLAGSYNEQFF

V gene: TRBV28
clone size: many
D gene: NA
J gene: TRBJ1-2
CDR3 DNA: TGTGCCAGCAGTTTAAGCGACAGACTCTATGGCTACACCTTC
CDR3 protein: CASSLSDRLYGYTF

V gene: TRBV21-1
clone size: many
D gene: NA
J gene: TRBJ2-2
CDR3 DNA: TGTGCCAGCAGCAAATATCCCCAAGGCAGGAAGAACACCGGGGAGCTGTTTTTT
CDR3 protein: CASSKYPQGRKNTGELFF

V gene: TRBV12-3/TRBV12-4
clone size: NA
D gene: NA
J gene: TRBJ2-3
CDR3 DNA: TGTGCCAGCAGTTTATACGAGCGTGTAAGCACAGATACGCAGTATTTT
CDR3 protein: CASSLYERVSTDTQYF

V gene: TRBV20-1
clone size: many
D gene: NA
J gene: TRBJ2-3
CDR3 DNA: TGCAGTGTATCCGGGGGAGGAGATACGCAGTATTTT
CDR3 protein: CSVSGGGDTQYF

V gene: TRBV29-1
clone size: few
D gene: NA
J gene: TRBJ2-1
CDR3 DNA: TGCAGCGTCCGAACAAAGGTTCTCAATGAGCAGTTCTTC
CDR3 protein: CSVRTKVLNEQFF

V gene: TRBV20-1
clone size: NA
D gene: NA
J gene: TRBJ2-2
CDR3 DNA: TGCAGTGCTAGGGGAGGCGGGGAGCTGTTTTTT
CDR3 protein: CSARGGGELFF

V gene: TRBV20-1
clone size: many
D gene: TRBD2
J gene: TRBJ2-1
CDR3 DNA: TGCAGTGCTAGTCTTGCGGGGGGGGTATACAATGAGCAGTTCTTC
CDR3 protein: CSASLAGGVYNEQFF

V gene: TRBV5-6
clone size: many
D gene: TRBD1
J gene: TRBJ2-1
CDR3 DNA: TGTGCCAGCAGCTTGGCGGGACAGGGCAATGAGCAGTTCTTC
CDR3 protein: CASSLAGQGNEQFF

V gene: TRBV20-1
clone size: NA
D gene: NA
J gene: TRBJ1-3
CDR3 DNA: TGCAGTGCTAGAGGCCTCGGCTCTCGCGGAAACACCATATATTTT
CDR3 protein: CSARGLGSRGNTIYF

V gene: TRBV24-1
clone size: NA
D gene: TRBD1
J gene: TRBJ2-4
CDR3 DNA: TGTGCCACCAGTGGTACAGGACAGGGGATCATTCAGTACTTC
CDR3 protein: CATSGTGQGIIQYF

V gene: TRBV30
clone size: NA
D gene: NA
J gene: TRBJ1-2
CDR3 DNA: TGTGCCTGGAGTCCCGGGACTTATTCACTCTATGGCTACACCTTC
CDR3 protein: CAWSPGTYSLYGYTF

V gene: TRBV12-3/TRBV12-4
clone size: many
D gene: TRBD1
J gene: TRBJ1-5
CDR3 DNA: TGTGCCAGCAGTTCGATAGGACAGGGGGCGCATCAGCCCCAGCATTTT
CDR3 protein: CASSSIGQGAHQPQHF

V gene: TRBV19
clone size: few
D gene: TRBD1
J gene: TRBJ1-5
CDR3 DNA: TGTGCCAGTAGTTCGGGACAGGGACTTGTCAATCAGCCCCAGCATTTT
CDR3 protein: CASSSGQGLVNQPQHF

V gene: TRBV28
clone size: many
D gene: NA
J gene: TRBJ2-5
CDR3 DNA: TGTGCCAGCAGTTTACGCGGTAGCCTCCAAGAGACCCAGTACTTC
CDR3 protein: CASSLRGSLQETQYF

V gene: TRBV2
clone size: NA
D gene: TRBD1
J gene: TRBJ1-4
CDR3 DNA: TGTGCCAGCAAAAGTTGGACAGGGAACGAAAAACTGTTTTTT
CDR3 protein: CASKSWTGNEKLFF

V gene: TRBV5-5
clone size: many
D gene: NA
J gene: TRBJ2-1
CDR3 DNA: TGTGCCAGCAGCCGCGACTCCATCGAGGATGAGCAGTTCTTC
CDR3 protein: CASSRDSIEDEQFF

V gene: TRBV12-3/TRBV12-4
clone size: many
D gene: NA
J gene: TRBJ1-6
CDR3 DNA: TGTGCCAGCAGGGGACATTATAATTCACCCCTCCACTTT
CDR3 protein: CASRGHYNSPLHF

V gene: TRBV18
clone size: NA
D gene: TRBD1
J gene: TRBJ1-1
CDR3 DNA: TGTGCCAGCTCAAGGGACAGAAGTTACACTGAAGCTTTCTTT
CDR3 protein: CASSRDRSYTEAFF

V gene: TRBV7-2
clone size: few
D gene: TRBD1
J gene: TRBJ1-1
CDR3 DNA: TGTGCCAGCAGCCCCCAGACAGGGAGGGACACTGAAGCTTTCTTT
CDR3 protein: CASSPQTGRDTEAFF

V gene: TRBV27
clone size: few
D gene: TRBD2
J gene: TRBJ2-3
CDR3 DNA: TGTGCCAGCAGTTTATTTTCTAGCGGGGACCCTATCACAGATACGCAGTATTTT
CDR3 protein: CASSLFSSGDPITDTQYF

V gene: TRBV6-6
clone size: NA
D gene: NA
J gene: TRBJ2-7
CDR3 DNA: TGTGCCAGCAGTCGACCCTCCGGGACTCAAACTTACGAGCAGTACTTC
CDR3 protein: CASSRPSGTQTYEQYF

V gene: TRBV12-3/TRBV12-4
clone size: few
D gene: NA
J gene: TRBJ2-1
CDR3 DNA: TGTGCCAGCAGTGGAGGGACCCGGCTATGGGATGAGCAGTTCTTC
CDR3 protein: CASSGGTRLWDEQFF

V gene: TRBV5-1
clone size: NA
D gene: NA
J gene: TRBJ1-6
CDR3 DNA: TGCGCCAGCAGCTTGGGACCTACAACGAATTCACCCCTCCACTTT
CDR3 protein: CASSLGPTTNSPLHF

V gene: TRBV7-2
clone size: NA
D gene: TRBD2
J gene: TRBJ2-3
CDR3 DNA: TGTGCCAGCAGCTCACTAGCGGCGGTTACGCAGTATTTT
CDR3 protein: CASSSLAAVTQYF

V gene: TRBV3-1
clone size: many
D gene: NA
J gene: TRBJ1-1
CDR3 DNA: TGTGCCAGCAGCCAATGGGGGACCGCTGAAGCTTTCTTT
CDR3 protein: CASSQWGTAEAFF

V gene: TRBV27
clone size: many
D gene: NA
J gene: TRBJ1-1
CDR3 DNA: TGTGCCAGCAGTTCATACAGGACTATGAACACTGAAGCTTTCTTT
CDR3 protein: CASSSYRTMNTEAFF

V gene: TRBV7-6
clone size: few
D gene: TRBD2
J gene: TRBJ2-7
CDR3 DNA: TGTGCCAGCAGCAACCCCCCATTGGGACTAGCCATCGACGAGCAGTACTTC
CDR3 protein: CASSNPPLGLAIDEQYF

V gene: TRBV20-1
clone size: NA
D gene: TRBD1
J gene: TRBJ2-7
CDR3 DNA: TGCAGTGCTCTCTACCGACAGGGGACCCCCGAGCAGTACTTC
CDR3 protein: CSALYRQGTPEQYF

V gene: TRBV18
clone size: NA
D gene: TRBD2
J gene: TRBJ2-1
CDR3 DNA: TGTGCCAGCTCACCAATCCTAGCGGGAGGGGATGAGCAGTTCTTC
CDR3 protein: CASSPILAGGDEQFF

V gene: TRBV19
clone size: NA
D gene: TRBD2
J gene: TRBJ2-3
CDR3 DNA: TGTGCCAGTACTTTAGCGGGAGGAATTATAGATACGCAGTATTTT
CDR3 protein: CASTLAGGIIDTQYF

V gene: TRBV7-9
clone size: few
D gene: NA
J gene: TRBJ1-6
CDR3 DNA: TGTGCCAGCAGGAATTCGGACAGTTATAATTCACCCCTCCACTTT
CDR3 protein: CASRNSDSYNSPLHF

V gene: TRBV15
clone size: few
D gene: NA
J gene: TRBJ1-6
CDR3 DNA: TGTGCCACCAGCAGAGACTTCAAGGATTCACCCCTCCACTTT
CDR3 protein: CATSRDFKDSPLHF

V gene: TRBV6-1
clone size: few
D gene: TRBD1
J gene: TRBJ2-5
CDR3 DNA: TGTGCCAGCAGCCCTGGGACAGTCCGGCAAGAGACCCAGTACTTC
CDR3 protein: CASSPGTVRQETQYF

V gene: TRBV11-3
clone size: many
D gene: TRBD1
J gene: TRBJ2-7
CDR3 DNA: TGTGCCAGCAGCTCAGGGACAGCTTTAATTTTCTCCTACGAGCAGTACTTC
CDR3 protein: CASSSGTALIFSYEQYF

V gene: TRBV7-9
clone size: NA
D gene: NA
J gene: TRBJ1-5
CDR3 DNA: TGTGCCAGCAGGTCTGGCAATCAGCCCCAGCATTTT
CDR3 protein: CASRSGNQPQHF

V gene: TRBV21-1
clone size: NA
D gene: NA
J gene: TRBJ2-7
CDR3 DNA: TGTGCCAGTAAGGGACAGGGCAGCTCCTACGAGCAGTACTTC
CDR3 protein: CASKGQGSSYEQYF

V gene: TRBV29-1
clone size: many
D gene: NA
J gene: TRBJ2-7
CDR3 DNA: TGCAGCGTTGGCGGCGGCGCGCGGGACGAGCAGTACTTC
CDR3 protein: CSVGGGARDEQYF

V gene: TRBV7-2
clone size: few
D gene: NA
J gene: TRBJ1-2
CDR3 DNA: TGTGCCAGCAGCCCTCAACAGGGAAGCGAGACTGGCTACACCTTC
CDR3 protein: CASSPQQGSETGYTF

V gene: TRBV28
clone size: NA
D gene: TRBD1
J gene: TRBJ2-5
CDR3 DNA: TGTGCCAGCAGTTTAGGGGACAGGCAGCAAGAGACCCAGTACTTC
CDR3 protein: CASSLGDRQQETQYF

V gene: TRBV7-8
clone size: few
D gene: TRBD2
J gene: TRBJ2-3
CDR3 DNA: TGTGCCAGCAGCCCACGGGGACTAGCGGGTGGTGATACGCAGTATTTT
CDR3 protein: CASSPRGLAGGDTQYF

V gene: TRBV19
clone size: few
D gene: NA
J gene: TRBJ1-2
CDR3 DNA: TGTGCCAGCAGGAGGGACGAAGCTGGCTACACCTTC
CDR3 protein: CASRRDEAGYTF

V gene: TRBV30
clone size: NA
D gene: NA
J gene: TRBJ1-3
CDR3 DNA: TGTGCCTGGAATCACGGAAACACCATATATTTT
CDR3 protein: CAWNHGNTIYF